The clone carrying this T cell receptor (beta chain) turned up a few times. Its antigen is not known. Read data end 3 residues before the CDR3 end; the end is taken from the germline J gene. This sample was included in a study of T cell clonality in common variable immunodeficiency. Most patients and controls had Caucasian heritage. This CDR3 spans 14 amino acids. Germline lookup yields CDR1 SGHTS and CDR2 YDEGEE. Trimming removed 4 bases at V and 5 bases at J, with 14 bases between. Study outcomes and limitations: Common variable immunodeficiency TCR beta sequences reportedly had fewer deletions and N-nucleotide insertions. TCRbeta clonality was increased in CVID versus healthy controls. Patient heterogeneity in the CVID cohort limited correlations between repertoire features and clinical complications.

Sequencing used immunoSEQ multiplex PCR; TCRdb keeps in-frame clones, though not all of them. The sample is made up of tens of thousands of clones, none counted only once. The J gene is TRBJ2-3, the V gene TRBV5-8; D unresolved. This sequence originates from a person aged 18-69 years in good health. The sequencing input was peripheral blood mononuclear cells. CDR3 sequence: CASSPQPEGDTQYF. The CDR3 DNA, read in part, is TGTGCCAGCAGCCCACAGCCAGAAGGAGATACG.